Below, 18 T cell receptor beta chains from the same sample are listed, as sequenced in a study of blood T cell repertoires in COVID-19. TCRdb's table, derived via immunoSEQ multiplex PCR, lists solely in-frame clones and lacks some. The sample has about 160,000 clones, roughly 80% seen once. The sample was peripheral blood. These receptors were collected from a man in his late teens or twenties with active or convalescent COVID-19.

The CDR3 DNA follows: TGTGCCAGGGGACAGGGAAACACCGGGGAGCTGTTTTTT. It encodes CARGQGNTGELFF. The J gene is TRBJ2-2, the V gene TRBV6-5; 9 positions agree with TRBD1. CDR1 is MNHEY, CDR2 SVGAGI, per germline. This CDR3 has 13 amino acids. V lost 9 bases to trimming and J lost 2 bases; unmatched junction nucleotides: 1.

This chain links TRBV19 with TRBJ2-5; perhaps TRBD1 as D (6 bases). Between the trimmed V and J ends, which lost 6 bases and 2 bases, there was a span of 10 bases. CDR1 is LNHDA, CDR2 SQIVND, per germline (reference sequence). The CDR3 sequence is 13 residues long. In DNA form, the CDR3 reads TGTGCCAGTAGCCACAGGGTGCAAGAGACCCAGTACTTC. Translating gives CASSHRVQETQYF.

The table lists this clone with a count of one. The J gene is TRBJ1-4, the V gene TRBV24-1, with TRBD1 identical over 10 bases. V shed 4 bases and J 5 bases; nucleotides not matched to a gene: 3. The CDR3 runs to 15 residues. The V gene's germline CDR1 is KGHDR and CDR2 SFDVKD. The DNA of the CDR3 is TGTGCCACCAGTGAGGGACAGGGGAGAAATGAAAAACTGTTTTTT. The encoded protein is CATSEGQGRNEKLFF.

This chain links TRBV18 with TRBJ1-4; TRBD1 agrees at 7 bases. Per germline, CDR1 KGHSH and CDR2 LQKENI. The CDR3 totals 15 residues. V gave up 6 bases and J gave up 4 bases; unmatched junction bases: 8. CDR3 coding DNA: TGTGCCAGCTCCCCAGGGACAGCCTATAATGAAAAACTGTTTTTT. Encoded protein: CASSPGTAYNEKLFF. The full variable domain, in which reference TRBV18 and TRBJ1-4 provide the parts outside the CDR3, is NAGVMQNPRHLVRRRGQEARLRCSPMKGHSHVYWYRQLPEEGLKFMVYLQKENIIDESGMPKERFSAEFPKEGPSILRIQQVVRGDSAAYFCASSPGTAYNEKLFFGSGTQLSVL.

The chain carries TRBV30 and TRBJ1-2; the D gene is possibly TRBD1 (6 bases). V was pared by 3 bases and J by 8 bases, with 19 bases between. CDR1 and CDR2 from the germline V gene are GTSNPN and SVGIG (reference sequence). This CDR3 region has 14 residues. The CDR3: CAWRWYWGGGGYTF. The DNA for the CDR3 is TGTGCCTGGAGATGGTATTGGGGGGGCGGCGGCTACACCTTC.

V is TRBV12-3 or TRBV12-4 and J is TRBJ2-7, with D maybe TRBD1 (6 bases). The CDR3 extends over 12 amino acids. Trimming took off 6 bases at V and 4 bases at J, with 10 bases between the two ends. The CDR3 nucleotides read TGTGCCAGCAGCCGGCAGGGGTACGAGCAGTACTTC. This gives the protein CASSRQGYEQYF.

V and J are TRBV6-6 and TRBJ2-1, with TRBD1 identical over 10 bases. Germline assignment: CDR1 MNHNY and CDR2 SVGAGI (reference sequence). The CDR3 covers 20 residues. The V gene end was trimmed by 6 bases and the J gene end by 1 base; junction bases not matched to a gene: 18. CDR3 in DNA: TGTGCCAGCAGCGACCGGGACAGGGGCTCTATACTAGTTTCCTACAATGAGCAGTTCTTC. Protein: CASSDRDRGSILVSYNEQFF.

The chain carries TRBV5-1 and TRBJ2-1; 13 bases are shared with TRBD2. The J segment lost 0 bases and the V segment lost 4 bases, leaving 10 bases of the junction unmatched. Germline CDR1 and CDR2: SGHRS and YFSETQ. The CDR3 runs to 19 residues. The CDR3 spells CASSRSGTSGMSSYNEQFF. The CDR3 nucleotides read TGCGCCAGCAGCAGGTCCGGGACTAGCGGGATGAGCTCCTACAATGAGCAGTTCTTC.

DNA for the CDR3: TGTGCCAGCAGCAAGGGATGGACAAACCCCTACAATGAGCAGTTCTTC. Translated, it gives CASSKGWTNPYNEQFF. This chain joins TRBV5-6 and TRBJ2-1, with a tentative D call TRBD1 (5 bases). V was trimmed by 4 bases and J by 2 bases, leaving 16 bases between them. The CDR3 is made up of 16 amino acids. The germline CDR1 and CDR2 sequences are SGHDT and YYEEEE. The variable domain in full, with the rest retrieved from reference TRBV5-6 and TRBJ2-1, is DAGVTQSPTHLIKTRGQQVTLRCSPKSGHDTVSWYQQALGQGPQFIFQYYEEEERQRGNFPDRFSGHQFPNYSSELNVNALLLGDSALYLCASSKGWTNPYNEQFFGPGTRLTVL.

This sequence joins TRBV2 and TRBJ2-3, with TRBD1 matching 8 bases. The CDR3 sequence is 15 residues long. Germline V gene data show CDR1 as SNHLY and CDR2 as FYNNEI. The junction had 7 bases not matched to a gene; V was cut back by 6 bases and J by 2 bases. DNA for the CDR3: TGTGCCAGCAGATTACAGGGGGGTTTCACAGATACGCAGTATTTT. Its protein product is CASRLQGGFTDTQYF.

This clone showed up just a few times. The chain employs TRBV12-3 or TRBV12-4 and TRBJ1-2; D is perhaps TRBD1 (5 bases). V was pared by 5 bases and J by 2 bases, with 9 bases between. The CDR3 is 13 residues long. The CDR3 DNA reads TGTGCCAGCAGTCGACAGCCAAACTATGGCTACACCTTC. It yields the protein CASSRQPNYGYTF.

DNA for the CDR3: TGTGCCAGTAGTATAGGAGGGTATGCCTCCTACAATGAGCAGTTCTTC. This encodes CASSIGGYASYNEQFF. The chain couples TRBV19 to TRBJ2-1; a possible D gene is TRBD2 (5 bases). Trimming took 1 base from V and 0 from J, leaving 10 bases between them. CDR1 and CDR2 from the germline V gene are LNHDA and SQIVND (reference sequence). The CDR3 is 16 residues long.

The chain combines TRBV11-2 with TRBJ2-3, with TRBD1 matching over 8 bases. CDR1 is SGHAT, CDR2 FQNNGV, per germline. J lost 1 base, V lost 3 bases, and 3 bases had no gene match. This CDR3 spans 15 amino acids. CDR3 amino acids: CASSFSTGGTDTQYF. CDR3 DNA sequence: TGTGCCAGCAGCTTTTCGACAGGGGGCACAGATACGCAGTATTTT.

V and J are TRBV7-2 and TRBJ2-1, with TRBD2 identical over 12 bases. Germline values: CDR1 SGHTA, CDR2 FQGNSA. CDR3 length: 16 amino acids. The ends lost 7 bases at V and 4 bases at J; junction bases unmatched: 8. CDR3 amino acids: CASTRLAGEIYNEQFF. CDR3 nucleotide sequence: TGTGCCAGCACCCGACTAGCGGGAGAGATATACAATGAGCAGTTCTTC.

The chain's CDR3 is CASSFQGLGAGANVLTF. CDR3 sequence (DNA): TGTGCCAGCAGTTTCCAGGGGTTAGGGGCTGGGGCCAACGTCCTGACTTTC. The chain couples TRBV28 to TRBJ2-6, with a weak D call TRBD1 (6 bases). The CDR3 contains 17 residues. V was pared by 3 bases and J by 2 bases, with 14 bases between. From germline, CDR1 is MDHEN and CDR2 SYDVKM.

The chain carries TRBV5-1 and TRBJ1-1; 7 bases line up with TRBD1. J gave up 3 bases and V 0 bases, and 5 bases lay outside the gene matches. Germline CDR1 reads SGHRS; CDR2 reads YFSETQ. There are 15 residues in the CDR3. The CDR3 loop is CASSLVQGLHTEAFF. The DNA for the CDR3 is TGCGCCAGCAGCTTGGTACAGGGGCTCCACACTGAAGCTTTCTTT.

The chain couples TRBV28 to TRBJ1-1; a possible D gene is TRBD1 (5 bases). Germline CDR1 is MDHEN and CDR2 is SYDVKM. The CDR3 sequence is 15 residues long. The ends were cut back, 2 bases at V and 0 bases at J, with 10 bases in the middle. The chain's CDR3 is CASSLGGAMNTEAFF. For the CDR3, the DNA is TGTGCCAGCAGTTTAGGAGGGGCCATGAACACTGAAGCTTTCTTT. The full variable domain, completed using reference TRBV28 and TRBJ1-1, is DVKVTQSSRYLVKRTGEKVFLECVQDMDHENMFWYRQDPGLGLRLIYFSYDVKMKEKGDIPEGYSVSREKKERFSLILESASTNQTSMYLCASSLGGAMNTEAFFGQGTRLTVV.

The V and J genes are TRBV18 and TRBJ2-7; D possibly corresponds to TRBD1 (6 bases). The CDR3 contains 15 residues. V lost 3 bases and J lost 2, with 14 bases in between. CDR1 and CDR2 from the germline V gene are KGHSH and LQKENI. CDR3 DNA sequence: TGTGCCAGCTCACCTTTAGACAGGCGACCCTACGAGCAGTACTTC. Encoded protein: CASSPLDRRPYEQYF.